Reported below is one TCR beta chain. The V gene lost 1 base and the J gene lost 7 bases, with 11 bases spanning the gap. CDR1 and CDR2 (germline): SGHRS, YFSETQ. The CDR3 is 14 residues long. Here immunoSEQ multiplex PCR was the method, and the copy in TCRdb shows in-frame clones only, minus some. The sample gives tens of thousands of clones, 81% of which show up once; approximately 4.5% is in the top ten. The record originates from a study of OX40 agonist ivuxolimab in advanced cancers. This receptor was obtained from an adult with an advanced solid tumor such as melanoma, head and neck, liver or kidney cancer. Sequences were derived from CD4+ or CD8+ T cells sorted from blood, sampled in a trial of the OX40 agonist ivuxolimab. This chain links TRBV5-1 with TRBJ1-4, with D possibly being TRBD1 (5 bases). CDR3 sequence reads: CASSLQRGSEKLFF. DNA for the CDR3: TGCGCCAGCAGCTTGCAGAGGGGAAGTGAAAAACTGTTTTTT.